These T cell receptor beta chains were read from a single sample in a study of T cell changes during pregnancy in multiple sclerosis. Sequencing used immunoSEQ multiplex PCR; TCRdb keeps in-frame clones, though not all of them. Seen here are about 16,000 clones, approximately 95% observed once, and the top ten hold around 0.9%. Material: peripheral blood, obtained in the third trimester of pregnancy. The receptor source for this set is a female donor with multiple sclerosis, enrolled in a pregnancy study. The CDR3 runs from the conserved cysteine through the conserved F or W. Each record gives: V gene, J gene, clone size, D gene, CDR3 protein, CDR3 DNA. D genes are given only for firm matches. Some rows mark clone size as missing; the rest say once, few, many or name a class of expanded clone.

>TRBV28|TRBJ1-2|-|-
CALRREDGNYGYTF
TGTGCCTTACGTCGGGAGGATGGTAACTATGGCTACACCTTC
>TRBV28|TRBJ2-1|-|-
CASSKTGLVEQFF
TGTGCCAGCAGTAAGACTGGCCTCGTCGAGCAGTTCTTC
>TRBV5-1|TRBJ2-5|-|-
CASSFRASGFQGETQYF
TGCGCCAGCAGCTTTAGGGCTAGCGGCTTTCAGGGGGAGACCCAGTACTTC
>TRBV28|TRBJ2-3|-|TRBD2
CASRGEGVLDTQYF
TGTGCCAGCAGGGGGGAGGGTGTTCTAGATACGCAGTATTTT
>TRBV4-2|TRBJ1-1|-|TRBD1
CASSQARTGGTEAFF
TGTGCCAGCAGCCAGGCACGGACAGGGGGCACTGAAGCTTTCTTT
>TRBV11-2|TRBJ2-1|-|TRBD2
CASSLAASGRVNEQFF
TGTGCCAGCAGCTTAGCGGCTAGCGGGAGGGTCAATGAGCAGTTCTTC
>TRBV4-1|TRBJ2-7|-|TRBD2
CASSLKSGSSYEQYF
TGCGCCAGCAGCTTAAAAAGCGGGAGCTCCTACGAGCAGTACTTC
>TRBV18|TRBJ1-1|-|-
CASSPQGGATEAFF
TGTGCCAGCTCACCACAAGGCGGGGCCACTGAAGCTTTCTTT
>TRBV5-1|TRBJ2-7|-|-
CASSRSYGYEQYF
TGCGCCAGCAGCCGTAGTTACGGCTACGAGCAGTACTTC
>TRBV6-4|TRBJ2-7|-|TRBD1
CASSERDRVSYEQYF
TGTGCCAGCAGTGAGAGGGACAGGGTGTCGTACGAGCAGTACTTC
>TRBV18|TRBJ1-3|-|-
CASSPSAAGNTIYF
TGTGCCAGCTCACCTTCCGCGGCTGGAAACACCATATATTTT
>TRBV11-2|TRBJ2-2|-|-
CASSLEEITTGTGELFF
TGTGCCAGCAGCTTAGAGGAAATTACGACGGGCACCGGGGAGCTGTTTTTT
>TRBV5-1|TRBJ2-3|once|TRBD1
CASSWDRREDTQYF
TGCGCCAGCAGCTGGGACAGGAGGGAAGATACGCAGTATTTT